The 18 T cell receptor beta chains presented below share a single source sample, sequenced in a study of regulatory T cells in long-lasting Graves disease. Time point described: newly diagnosed GD, antithyroid drugs for less than 3 months. After RNA was extracted from PBMCs, the TCR library was made from it. Library construction for TCR beta used iRepertoire HTBI primers and Arm-PCR of CDR3 regions. TCRdb itself ran the multiplex PCR reads through MiXCR, one entry per CDR3 protein. The data show about 540,000 distinct CDR3 sequences, approximately 12% seen once. These same records also appear under a second study, on T cells in Graves' hyperthyroidism and ophthalmopathy.

The source material was peripheral blood mononuclear cells (PBMCs), sampled at new diagnosis, from a patient treated with antithyroid drugs. The receptors shown here come from a man in his thirties or forties with Graves disease.

This clonotype was recorded at least ten times. J is TRBJ2-7 and V is TRBV20-1; D is unresolved. Germline lookup yields CDR1 DFQATT and CDR2 SNEGSKA (reference sequence). The ends were cut back, 0 bases at V and 6 bases at J, with 15 bases in the middle. The length of the CDR3 is 14 residues. For the CDR3, the DNA is TGCAGTGCTAGAGATCCACTATCCCCGATCGAGCAGTACTTC. Residues: CSARDPLSPIEQYF.

DNA for the CDR3: TGTGCCAGCACCCCCTGGAGGGGTTCGCTCGGGGAGCTGTTTTTT. Translation gives CASTPWRGSLGELFF. The gene calls are TRBV28 and TRBJ2-2; D may be TRBD2 (6 bases). The CDR3 has 15 amino acids. V lost 7 bases and J 7 bases, leaving 19 bases between the germline ends. Germline V gives CDR1 MDHEN, CDR2 SYDVKM.

The CDR3 DNA is TGTGCTAGTGGTTTAAAAGCGGGGGACAACAACATTCAGTACTTC. Translated, it gives CASGLKAGDNNIQYF. This sequence joins TRBV12-5 and TRBJ2-4; 8 positions match TRBD2. Germline CDR1 LGHNT, CDR2 FRNRAP. J was trimmed by 7 bases and V by 3 bases; bases with no gene match: 8. There are 15 residues in the CDR3. Filled out from reference TRBV12-5 and TRBJ2-4, the complete variable domain reads DARVTQTPRHKVTEMGQEVTMRCQPILGHNTVFWYRQTMMQGLELLAYFRNRAPLDDSGMPKDRFSAEMPDATLATLKIQPSEPRDSAVYFCASGLKAGDNNIQYFGAGTRLSVL.

Concerning this clonotype: A far larger clone lies a single base away; this is likely a read error. Because it lacks the conserved phenylalanine or tryptophan at the end, this CDR3 is likely a read error. V gene TRBV2 combines with J gene TRBJ2-1; TRBD2 aligns across 11 bases. The J call may be in error: the DNA end matches TRBJ2-5 better. Germline values: CDR1 SNHLY, CDR2 FYNNEI. CDR3 length: 13 residues. CDR3 region: CASTGLAEETQYL. The CDR3 DNA follows: TGTGCCAGCACGGGACTAGCGGAAGAGACCCAGTACCTC.

This chain connects TRBV5-4 to TRBJ2-4, with a tentative D call TRBD1 (6 bases). The CDR3 length is 15 residues. CDR1 is SGHNT, CDR2 YYREEE, per germline (reference sequence). With 5 bases removed from V and 1 base from J, the gap between germline ends came to 13 bases. CDR3 loop: CASSIRGMAKNIQYF. In DNA form, the CDR3 reads TGTGCCAGCAGTATAAGGGGGATGGCCAAAAACATTCAGTACTTC. The full variable domain, rest sourced from reference TRBV5-4 and TRBJ2-4, is ETGVTQSPTHLIKTRGQQVTLRCSSQSGHNTVSWYQQALGQGPQFIFQYYREEENGRGNFPPRFSGLQFPNYSSELNVNALELDDSALYLCASSIRGMAKNIQYFGAGTRLSVL.

The V and J genes are TRBV20-1 and TRBJ2-7; 8 bases are a match to TRBD2. The CDR3 consists of 12 residues. V was pared by 6 bases and J by 5 bases, with 6 bases of the junction left unmatched. Germline V gives CDR1 DFQATT, CDR2 SNEGSKA (reference sequence). The CDR3 DNA is TGCAGTGCCCGGGGGGGGGTCCACGAGCAGTACTTC. It yields the protein CSARGGVHEQYF.

This clonotype came up many times. The chain has TRBV7-3 and TRBJ2-1; D possibly corresponds to TRBD2 (6 bases). In germline, CDR1 is SGHTA, CDR2 FQGTGA. V dropped 2 bases and J dropped 8 bases, with 13 bases sitting between them. CDR3 length: 14 residues. The chain's CDR3 is CASSLGGGSYEQFF. Here the CDR3 DNA reads TGTGCCAGCAGCTTAGGAGGAGGGAGCTATGAGCAGTTCTTC.

Details on this clonotype: Being one base from a much bigger clone, this may be a read error. The chain couples TRBV27 to TRBJ2-7; D may be TRBD1 or TRBD2 (6 bases each). Trimming took 3 bases from V and 3 from J, leaving 12 bases between them. Germline V lookup: CDR1 MNHEY, CDR2 SMNVEV (reference sequence). The CDR3 contains 14 residues. The CDR3 sequence: CASSFRGLFYEQYF. CDR3 coding DNA: TGTGCCAGCAGTTTCAGGGGACTCTTCTACGAGCAGTACTTC.

This sequence joins TRBV7-8 and TRBJ2-7; TRBD1 or TRBD2 may be the D gene (5 bases each). This CDR3 region has 15 residues. Deletions cut 6 bases from V and 9 bases from J, with 24 bases between. The V gene's germline CDR1 is SGHVS and CDR2 FQNEAQ. CDR3 in amino acids: CASSRIRDGDLAQYF. The CDR3, as DNA: TGTGCCAGCAGTCGAATCCGGGACGGTGACCTTGCGCAGTACTTC.

This clonotype was counted at least ten times. The chain uses TRBV14 and TRBJ1-2; D not certain. The CDR3 sequence is 13 residues long. Germline-derived CDR1 and CDR2 are SGHDN and FVKESK. Trimming took off 1 base at V and 9 bases at J, with 12 bases between the two ends. The CDR3 nucleotides read TGTGCCAGCAGCCAAGTGGCAGCACAGAGCTACACCTTC. It encodes CASSQVAAQSYTF. Based on the CDR3 plus reference TRBV14 and TRBJ1-2, the full variable domain is EAGVTQFPSHSVIEKGQTVTLRCDPISGHDNLYWYRRVMGKEIKFLLHFVKESKQDESGMPNNRFLAERTGGTYSTLKVQPAELEDSGVYFCASSQVAAQSYTFGSGTRLTVV.

This clonotype was seen ten or more times. The J gene is TRBJ2-1, the V gene TRBV20-1, with D uncertain. Between the trimmed V and J ends, which lost 3 bases and 6 bases, there was a span of 12 bases. The V gene's germline CDR1 is DFQATT and CDR2 SNEGSKA (reference sequence). The CDR3 contains 13 residues. The CDR3 sequence: CSASGFNPNEQFF. The CDR3 DNA sequence: TGCAGTGCTAGTGGTTTCAATCCCAATGAGCAGTTCTTC.

This clonotype showed up many times. The chain has TRBV7-2 and TRBJ1-4; no clear D gene. V lost 2 bases, J lost 8 bases, and 12 bases lay in between. Per germline, CDR1 SGHTA and CDR2 FQGNSA. The CDR3 extends over 14 amino acids. The CDR3 DNA is TGTGCCAGCAGCTTAAGCTCCTTGGACGAAAAACTGTTTTTT. Translated: CASSLSSLDEKLFF.

This clonotype was counted at least ten times. V and J are TRBV12-3 or TRBV12-4 and TRBJ2-1, with 8 positions matching TRBD2. V shed 4 bases, J shed 4 bases, and the junction held 9 bases outside the gene matches. This CDR3 comprises 16 residues. The CDR3 loop is CASSSGLAGYYNEQFF. CDR3 bases: TGTGCCAGCAGTTCAGGACTAGCCGGGTATTACAATGAGCAGTTCTTC.

Many counts were recorded for this clonotype. The chain joins TRBV14 to TRBJ1-1, with D unresolved. This CDR3 is 15 amino acids long. V was pared by 1 base and J by 1 base, with 10 bases between. Germline V lookup: CDR1 SGHDN, CDR2 FVKESK. The CDR3 region is CASSQVPAKNTEAFF. As DNA, the CDR3 is TGTGCCAGCAGCCAAGTCCCGGCAAAGAACACTGAAGCTTTCTTT.

In this sample, this clonotype turned up many times. J is TRBJ2-1 and V is TRBV12-3 or TRBV12-4, with D perhaps matching TRBD1 or TRBD2 (5 bases each). The V and J ends lost 1 base and 7 bases respectively, with 11 bases between them. This CDR3 is 14 amino acids long. The CDR3 nucleotides read TGTGCCAGCAGTTTAGTGGGACGTGGGAATGAGCAGTTCTTC. This encodes CASSLVGRGNEQFF.

In this sample, this clonotype turned up many times. This rearrangement joins TRBV2 to TRBJ1-2; 9 bases match TRBD1. J lost 4 bases, V lost 7 bases, and 4 bases had no gene match. CDR3 length equals 13 residues. Looked up from germline, CDR1 is SNHLY and CDR2 is FYNNEI. CDR3 coding DNA: TGTGCCAGCACCTCGGGACAGGGCTATGGCTACACCTTC. Amino acids: CASTSGQGYGYTF.

This clonotype was seen at least ten times. This sequence joins TRBV27 and TRBJ2-5; a possible D gene is TRBD2 (5 bases). Trimming took 3 bases from V and 4 from J, leaving 9 bases between them. The CDR3 contains 13 residues. CDR1 MNHEY and CDR2 SMNVEV come from the germline V gene (reference sequence). In nucleotides, the CDR3 is TGTGCCAGCAGTTTTCGGGATGGAGAGACCCAGTACTTC. It translates to CASSFRDGETQYF.

This clonotype was counted at least ten times. The chain uses TRBV6-9 and TRBJ2-1; D possibly corresponds to TRBD2 (5 bases). V lost 3 bases and J 4 bases, leaving 10 bases between the germline ends. The CDR3 covers 14 residues. From germline, CDR1 is MNHGY and CDR2 SVAAGI. The CDR3 reads CASSYGNAYNEQFF. CDR3 bases: TGTGCCAGCAGTTACGGGAACGCGTACAATGAGCAGTTCTTC.